The T cell receptor beta chain under discussion was sequenced for a study of cytomegalovirus exposure and HLA in healthy donors. Note on this clone: Its antigen is as yet unknown.

Primers for the PCR totalled 60 Vbeta and 13 Jbeta. The repertoire was sequenced with immunoSEQ multiplex PCR; TCRdb's copy has only in-frame clones and lacks some. Altogether tens of thousands of clones are present, about 73% being singletons, with the ten largest covering about 10%. CDR1 is SGHTA and CDR2 is FQGNSA in the germline V gene. The CDR3 is 17 residues long. V gave up 1 base and J gave up 0 bases; unmatched junction bases: 3. Study observations and caveats: In a later analysis, at a false discovery rate of 0.05, under 20,000 TCR beta sequences were associated with HLA alleles. In an earlier analysis, productive rearrangement rates for most beta V segments clustered near 87% or 30%. CMV serostatus was the sole immune exposure information available.

Donors sampled were nominally healthy, though unrecorded immune exposures were likely. The source material was PBMCs. The sequence was collected from a woman between 45 and 60 years old in good health and CMV-seropositive. The chain couples TRBV7-2 to TRBJ2-6; 7 positions agree with TRBD2. Written as DNA, the CDR3 is TGTGCCAGCAGCTTAGGGGGGGGGTACTCTGGGGCCAACGTCCTGACTTTC. This codes for CASSLGGGYSGANVLTF.